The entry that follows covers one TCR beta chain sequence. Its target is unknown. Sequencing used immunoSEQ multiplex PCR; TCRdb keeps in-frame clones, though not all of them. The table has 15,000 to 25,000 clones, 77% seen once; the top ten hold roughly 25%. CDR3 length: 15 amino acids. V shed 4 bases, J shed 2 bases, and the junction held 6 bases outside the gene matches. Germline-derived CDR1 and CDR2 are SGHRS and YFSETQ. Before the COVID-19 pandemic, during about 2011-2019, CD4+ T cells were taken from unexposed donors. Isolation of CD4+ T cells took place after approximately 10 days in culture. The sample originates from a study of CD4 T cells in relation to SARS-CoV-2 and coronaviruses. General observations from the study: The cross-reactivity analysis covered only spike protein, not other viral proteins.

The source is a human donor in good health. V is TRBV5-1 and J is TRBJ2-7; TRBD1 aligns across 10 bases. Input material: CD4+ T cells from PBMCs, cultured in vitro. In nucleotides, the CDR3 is TGCGCCAGCAGCGTTTCGACAGGGGGCGCCTACGAGCAGTACTTC. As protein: CASSVSTGGAYEQYF. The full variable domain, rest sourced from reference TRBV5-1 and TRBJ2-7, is KAGVTQTPRYLIKTRGQQVTLSCSPISGHRSVSWYQQTPGQGLQFLFEYFSETQRNKGNFPGRFSGRQFSNSRSEMNVSTLELGDSALYLCASSVSTGGAYEQYFGPGTRLTVT.